The 22 T cell receptor beta chains in this list originate from one sample, sequenced in a study of response to subunit inactivated influenza vaccine. TCRdb fed the RT-PCR reads into MiXCR, producing one record per CDR3 protein. The sample has hundreds of thousands of distinct CDR3 sequences; about 18% are singletons. The sequencing used PBMCs from blood, collected less than 6 days after vaccination. These receptors were taken from a man aged 50-60 years who received an inactivated influenza vaccine.

The chain links TRBV10-3 to TRBJ2-7, with D unclear. The CDR3 length is 12 residues. Deletions cut 7 bases from V and 2 bases from J, with 9 bases between. From germline, CDR1 is ENHRY and CDR2 SYGVKD. CDR3 sequence (DNA): TGTGCCATCAAGAGCGCTACCTACGAGCAGTACTTC. Amino acid sequence: CAIKSATYEQYF.

This clonotype was detected only once. CDR3 sequence (DNA): TGTGCCAGCAGTTCGCAGGGAGGGCGCAATCAGCCCCAGCATTTT. Translated: CASSSQGGRNQPQHF. The chain carries TRBV6-2 or TRBV6-3 and TRBJ1-5; tentative D call: TRBD1 (5 bases). The CDR3 extends over 15 amino acids. Germline V gene lookup returns CDR1 MNHEY and CDR2 SVGEGT. V was clipped by 4 bases and J by 2 bases, with 12 bases between them.

This clonotype was observed a few times. V and J are TRBV2 and TRBJ2-1, with a possible D match to TRBD1 (5 bases). Germline assignment: CDR1 SNHLY and CDR2 FYNNEI. CDR3 size: 12 residues. V lost 6 bases and J lost 7, with 10 bases in between. The CDR3 DNA sequence: TGTGCCAGCAGAGTGGACAAAAATGAGCAGTTCTTC. It translates to CASRVDKNEQFF.

The chain uses TRBV4-2 and TRBJ2-3; D remains ambiguous. CDR3 size: 14 residues. Trimming pared 0 bases from V and 4 bases from J, leaving 8 bases between. CDR1 is LGHNA, CDR2 YNFKEQ, per germline. The CDR3 loop is CASSQDSRPDTQYF. The CDR3 nucleotides are TGTGCCAGCAGCCAAGATTCCAGACCAGATACGCAGTATTTT.

This clonotype was detected only a few times. The rearrangement uses TRBV6-6 and TRBJ2-7; possibly TRBD1 or TRBD2 for D (5 bases each). This CDR3 spans 13 amino acids. V was shortened by 1 base and J by 7 bases, with 11 bases between the two germline ends. Germline loops: CDR1 MNHNY, CDR2 SVGAGI (reference sequence). CDR3 in amino acids: CASSYYGTVEQYF. CDR3 DNA sequence: TGTGCCAGCAGTTACTATGGGACCGTTGAGCAGTACTTC.

A word on this clonotype: The junction differs from germline at one of its ends, possibly a read error. This chain links TRBV10-3 with TRBJ2-5, with 7 nucleotides matching TRBD2. The CDR3 extends over 15 amino acids. Germline V lookup: CDR1 ENHRY, CDR2 SYGVKD. CDR3: CAISAGLTLRENQYF. The CDR3 DNA sequence: TGTGCCATCAGTGCGGGACTAACTCTAAGAGAGAACCAGTACTTC.

The rearrangement uses TRBV27 and TRBJ2-7; 7 bases agree with TRBD1. This CDR3 comprises 13 residues. CDR1 and CDR2 from the germline V gene are MNHEY and SMNVEV (reference sequence). V was clipped by 8 bases and J by 2 bases; unmatched bases: 6. As DNA, the CDR3 is TGTGCCAGCGTCGACAGGGACACCTACGAGCAGTACTTC. Encoded protein: CASVDRDTYEQYF.

The chain employs TRBV29-1 and TRBJ1-3, with TRBD1 as a possible D gene (5 bases). CDR3 length: 14 amino acids. Germline V gives CDR1 SQVTM, CDR2 ANQGSEA. V lost 4 bases and J 0 bases, leaving 10 bases between the germline ends. The CDR3 loop is CSVAGQNSGNTIYF. DNA for the CDR3: TGCAGCGTTGCGGGGCAGAACTCTGGAAACACCATATATTTT.

The CDR3 nucleotides read TGTGCCAGCAGTTTCAGTCACAGGGGGGACACTGAAGCTTTCTTT. Its protein product is CASSFSHRGDTEAFF. This chain links TRBV6-5 with TRBJ1-1; 8 bases align to TRBD1. V dropped 4 bases and J dropped 3; count of bases not matched to a gene: 7. Per germline, CDR1 MNHEY and CDR2 SVGAGI. CDR3 length equals 15 residues.

The rearrangement uses TRBV28 and TRBJ2-7; TRBD1 matches 10 bases. The CDR3 runs 19 residues. Germline V gives CDR1 MDHEN, CDR2 SYDVKM. Germline trimming cut 4 bases from V and 3 bases from J; bases unmatched to any gene: 18. Written as DNA, the CDR3 is TGTGCCAGCAGTTACCCAGACAGGGGGCGAGGTAGCGGGTTCTACGAGCAGTACTTC. Its translation is CASSYPDRGRGSGFYEQYF.

DNA for the CDR3: TGTGCCAGCAGCCTAAGCGGGAGTTCGTCAGGGGAGCAGTACTTC. It encodes CASSLSGSSSGEQYF. V usage is TRBV9 and J usage is TRBJ2-7, with 8 bases lining up with TRBD2. Germline-derived CDR1 and CDR2 are SGDLS and YYNGEE. This CDR3 has 15 amino acids. Germline trimming cut 4 bases from V and 7 bases from J; bases unmatched to any gene: 13.

This clonotype showed up just a few times. The CDR3 DNA sequence: TGTGCCAGCAGCCCGTCGGCTAGAGAAAACAATGAGCAGTTCTTC. It translates to CASSPSARENNEQFF. The chain recombines TRBV4-2 with TRBJ2-1; D unresolved. Germline V gene lookup returns CDR1 LGHNA and CDR2 YNFKEQ. This CDR3 comprises 15 residues. V was pared by 4 bases and J by 5 bases, with 15 bases between.

The V and J genes are TRBV7-3 and TRBJ2-3; TRBD1 agrees at 7 bases. The CDR3 contains 15 residues. Trimming took 2 bases from V and 0 from J; bases not matched to a gene: 2. Germline V gene sequence: CDR1 SGHTA, CDR2 FQGTGA. The CDR3 region is CASSLQGESTDTQYF. The DNA of the CDR3 is TGTGCCAGCAGCTTACAGGGGGAGAGCACAGATACGCAGTATTTT.

The rearrangement links TRBV5-1 to TRBJ2-1; tentatively, D is TRBD1 (5 bases). This CDR3 comprises 16 residues. The germline V gene encodes CDR1 SGHRS and CDR2 YFSETQ. Trimming removed 2 bases at V and 1 base at J, with 13 bases between. This CDR3 reads CASSLGAHRSYNEQFF. CDR3 bases: TGCGCCAGCAGCTTAGGGGCCCACAGGTCCTACAATGAGCAGTTCTTC.

V is TRBV20-1 and J is TRBJ1-2, with D possibly being TRBD1 (5 bases). Germline V gene lookup returns CDR1 DFQATT and CDR2 SNEGSKA (reference sequence). Trimming stripped 3 bases from V and 10 bases from J, with 15 bases between. The CDR3 length is 12 residues. CDR3 sequence: CSASQGPTDYTF. CDR3 nucleotides: TGCAGTGCTAGCCAGGGCCCCACTGACTACACCTTC.

This clonotype was seen more than once but under ten times. The chain employs TRBV6-2 or TRBV6-3 and TRBJ2-1; 14 bases agree with TRBD2. There are 20 residues in the CDR3. Germline CDR1 reads MNHEY; CDR2 reads SVGEGT. V gave up 8 bases and J gave up 3 bases; unmatched junction bases: 18. The CDR3, as DNA: TGTGCCAGCGCCGCGGATGGGACTAGCGGGGGCCGAGGCTTCTACAATGAGCAGTTCTTC. It is translated as CASAADGTSGGRGFYNEQFF.

The chain joins TRBV5-6 to TRBJ2-3; D call uncertain. Between the trimmed V and J ends, which lost 4 bases and 0 bases, there was a span of 6 bases. This CDR3 contains 13 residues. The germline CDR1 and CDR2 sequences are SGHDT and YYEEEE. CDR3 region: CASSPYSTDTQYF. CDR3 nucleotide sequence: TGTGCCAGCAGCCCATACAGCACAGATACGCAGTATTTT.

CDR3 bases: TGCAGTGCGGGACTAGCGGGGAGAGGTTCGCAGTTCTTC. It translates to CSAGLAGRGSQFF. The chain employs TRBV20-1 and TRBJ2-1; the match to TRBD2 covers 13 bases. The CDR3 has 13 amino acids. CDR1 is DFQATT and CDR2 is SNEGSKA in the germline V gene (reference sequence). Trimming took 6 bases from V and 12 from J; bases not matched to a gene: 8.

This clonotype was seen a few times. The gene calls are TRBV6-2 or TRBV6-3 and TRBJ2-7; 9 bases fit TRBD1. CDR1 MNHEY and CDR2 SVGEGT come from the germline V gene. The CDR3 loop spans 18 amino acids. The V and J ends lost 8 bases and 7 bases, in that order; junction bases with no gene match: 24. The CDR3 nucleotides are TGTGCCAGCCGTTCCAATCCTCGCCGGGACAGGGACCCTCGGGAGCAGTACTTC. Translating gives CASRSNPRRDRDPREQYF.

The chain's CDR3 is CASSPLTANTGELFF. The CDR3 bases are TGTGCCAGCAGCCCACTAACCGCGAACACCGGGGAGCTGTTTTTT. The chain combines TRBV9 with TRBJ2-2; D not certain. Trimming removed 4 bases at V and 0 bases at J, with 10 bases between. Per the germline V gene, CDR1 is SGDLS and CDR2 is YYNGEE. This CDR3 contains 15 residues.

This clonotype was observed at least ten times. The rearrangement links TRBV7-3 to TRBJ2-1; 11 bases agree with TRBD2. This CDR3 has 16 amino acids. Trimming removed 3 bases from V and 3 bases from J; junction bases left unmatched: 4. The V gene's germline CDR1 is SGHTA and CDR2 FQGTGA. The CDR3 DNA sequence: TGTGCCAGCAGCTTCTCGGGACTAGCGGTCTACAATGAGCAGTTCTTC. It translates to CASSFSGLAVYNEQFF.

This clonotype has just a few counts. The genes are TRBV5-1 and TRBJ2-2; 8 bases agree with TRBD2. Trimming at V came to 4 bases and at J to 4 bases, leaving 6 bases not matched to a gene. The CDR3 is 15 residues long. In germline, CDR1 is SGHRS, CDR2 YFSETQ. As DNA, the CDR3 is TGCGCCAGCAGCACTGGACTAGCAAGCACCGGGGAGCTGTTTTTT. It encodes CASSTGLASTGELFF.